Sequencing of this T cell receptor beta chain was carried out in a study of cytomegalovirus exposure and HLA in healthy donors (dated by TCRdb to the late 2010s). With regard to the full study: An earlier analysis of more than 550 of the donors reported 276 Gb of sequence data and around 110 million unique TCR beta sequences obtained from about 200 million T cells. In addition to the first cohort of 666 subjects, a separate validation cohort of around 110 different subjects was used. The aim of the study was to test whether cataloging public T cell receptors could identify signatures of past pathogen exposure. To decide whether each TCR beta V gene segment behaved as functional or pseudogenic, an earlier analysis of nearly 600 of the donors relied on high-throughput TCR beta sequencing. Typing coverage varied by locus: about 629-630 donors for A, B, C, DRB1 and DQB1; more than 500 for DQA1; around 570 for DPA1; approximately 450 for DPB1. All discovery cohort repertoires had been generated using a single sequencing platform. In a later genetic analysis, genome-wide SNP genotypes for about 60% of the 666 donors were used, and that subset was treated as a discovery cohort. Four to six DR-DQ haplotypes were handled as single units for association and clustering, since linkage in the cohort was strong. Rather than drawing on any new phenotypic data, the later analysis identified candidate immune exposures from TCR beta sequences and the way those sequences occurred across donors. The T cell repertoires of some 700 subjects were profiled by immunosequencing and related to cytomegalovirus serostatus. Donor age, sex, ethnicity and CMV serostatus were compiled together with the repertoire data. A later analysis re-examined previously published TCR beta repertoires from more than 600 donors and added high-resolution HLA genotyping to investigate patterns of TCR occurrence. Among a few hundred genotyped donors of the cohort, an average of about 240,000 unique TCR beta nucleotide sequences were sequenced per donor, around 20% of them non-productive. Among the roughly 400 genotyped donors, about 85% belonged to the genetic ancestry cluster associated with self-reported Caucasian donors. Approximately 310 gigabases of sequencing data and 80 million or so unique TCR sequences were included in an early release covering 550 to 800 HLA-typed donors. To predict cytomegalovirus infection status, the study combined high-throughput TCR immunosequencing, statistical association of individual TCRs with disease status, and machine learning. HLA typing included class I and class II loci at four-digit resolution. On the study overall, not on this receptor specifically: Linkage disequilibrium might explain the correlated functional status among segregating V segments, but an unknown experimental factor could not be ruled out. A further reported finding was that TCR beta sequences accurately predicted the HLA-A and HLA-B alleles for most subjects in the first cohort. In a later genetic analysis, a missense DCLRE1C variant was associated with V-gene and J-gene trimming of TCR beta chains, and the association was replicated in an independent cohort. The sequencing pipeline was judged likely to have produced a cluster of highly shared sequence variants as a technical artifact. Roughly uniform sequencing depth across donors was assumed in presence/absence analyses, although this assumption may not hold. A later analysis associated 15,000 to 20,000 TCR beta sequences with specific HLA alleles at a false discovery rate of 0.05. This cohort had only TCR beta chains sequenced, and the lack of alpha or paired-chain data limited which features could be detected. A later analysis reported that several top co-occurrence clusters appeared linked to parvovirus B19, influenza, CMV and Epstein-Barr virus. For the cohort, immune exposure information was limited to CMV serostatus. A later analysis found that most CMV-associated TCR beta chains appeared HLA-restricted, with HLA associations seemingly driven largely by CMV exposure. The classifier was reported to diagnose cytomegalovirus status with high specificity and sensitivity in both the original and validation cohorts. The study listed 170 or so TCR beta chains as associated with cytomegalovirus. Because HLA typing was missing for some donors at each locus, association tests included only the typed subset. According to a later analysis, TCR association rates differed among HLA loci, with DRB1 alleles showing the most associated TCRs and HLA-C alleles showing the fewest. Compared with equally common non-associated chains, HLA-associated TCR beta chains in a later analysis were more clonally expanded and had lower generation probabilities. Some IMGT-functional V segments, including TRBV6-2 and TRBV6-3, could not be distinguished by the 87-base-pair reads and were therefore excluded. Broadly in line with IMGT annotations, most TCR beta V segments showed up in productive rearrangements about 87% or about 30% of the time in an earlier analysis of several hundred of the donors. It was suggested by the authors that the approach could potentially be generalized to other disease states and immunological phenotypes. Fewer than 20 rarely observed V segments, including chromosome 9 orphons, were excluded from the earlier analysis of just under 600 of the donors because counts were too low. According to a later genetic analysis, donors in an Asian-associated ancestry cluster had fewer N-insertions in productive TCRs than the roughly 660-donor mean. Across donors, most TCR sequences were observed very rarely, whereas some public TCRs were present in many individuals. Assigning TCR associations to individual alleles was difficult when HLA alleles, especially DR and DQ, strongly co-occurred. In vitro tests confirmed that a few of the cytomegalovirus-associated TCR beta chains recognize cytomegalovirus antigens.

The library was generated by the immunoSEQ multiplex PCR assay. For the multiplex PCR, a mixture combining 60 forward primers for TCR Vbeta segments and 13 reverse primers for TCR Jbeta segments was used. The CDR3 region of rearranged TCR beta genes was amplified from genomic DNA with a multiplex PCR assay. On the Illumina HiSeq System, the amplified TCR beta libraries were sequenced as 87-base-pair reads. In the authors' own workflow: Across the roughly 670 repertoires, a later analysis counted tens of millions of unique TCR beta chains, roughly 11 million of which were shared by at least two donors. A nearest-neighbor algorithm error-corrected the raw reads and collapsed the reads into unique sequences, merging closely related sequences to remove PCR and sequencing errors. V, D and J gene segments were assigned by aligning CDR3 sequences to IMGT reference sequences. For a sequence to be retained, a match of at least six nucleotides to both a V gene segment and a J gene segment was required. Rearrangements were classified as productive when the CDR3 lacked stop codons and remained in frame with V and J, and all other rearrangements were classified as non-productive. Following IMGT convention, CDR3 was defined as the stretch from the second conserved V-encoded cysteine to the conserved J-encoded phenylalanine. The earlier analysis of about 620 of the donors excluded sequences that lacked an unambiguous match to a single V gene segment. In an earlier analysis of approximately 590 of the donors, V segments were called functional above 56.7% productive rearrangements and were called segregating when the between-donor standard deviation exceeded 5%. A statistical classification framework was built for diagnosing cytomegalovirus status from the catalog of TCR beta chain sequences. V and J gene assignment, in a later analysis, came from comparing TCR nucleotide sequences with IMGT/GENE-DB human TR gene sequences. The TCRdist pipeline was used in a later analysis to assign CDR3 sequences and most-parsimonious VDJ recombination scenarios. In a later analysis, each TCR beta chain was defined by its CDR3 amino acid sequence together with its V-gene family, and reads lacking a unique V-gene family were excluded. As a way to deal with suspected cross-contamination and a sequencing artifact, a later analysis dropped over 550 nucleotide sequences that were highly shared and had low generation probability. A later analysis calculated a clonal expansion index for each public chain from normalized within-repertoire ranks of inferred template counts. A later analysis computed generation probabilities with a VDJ recombination model fitted to out-of-frame rearrangements, and checked the results against IGoR. A later analysis scored TCR-TCR, TCR-HLA and TCR-CMV co-occurrence with hypergeometric tests, applying a repertoire-size bias correction to TCR pairs. In a later analysis, false discovery rates were estimated by permuting HLA or CMV assignments 20 times. A later analysis grouped co-occurring TCRs with DBSCAN, adding TCRdist sequence similarity when clustering within HLA-allele-positive subsets. For co-occurrence clustering, repertoires with fewer than 30,000 or more than 120,000 public chains were excluded, along with 4 to 6 repertoires with anomalous nucleotide sharing. TCRdb re-hosts the immuneACCESS table, in-frame sequences only. Its copies lack some clones; in the studies checked, an unresolved V gene accounts for under half of them, and the cause for the rest is not known. The V and J calls and the clone size are those of that table, but D and trimming were determined from the DNA. The sample table contains some 130,000 clones; only one count was recorded for about four fifths of them. In total, the top ten clones hold approximately 1% of the sample.

The cohort was made up of 666 healthy bone marrow donors. Cohort members were all nominally healthy when sampled, although unrecorded immune exposures were likely present. Of the approximately 670 cohort members, 250 to 300 had positive CMV serostatus and 352 had negative CMV serostatus, and CMV serostatus was not recorded for the donor. Each donor provided a peripheral blood sample, and peripheral blood mononuclear cells were used for TCR beta sequencing. Genomic DNA was extracted from the blood cell samples with the Qiagen DNeasy Blood Extraction Kit. CDR1 SGHDT and CDR2 YYEEEE were looked up in the germline V gene. The CDR3 has 14 amino acids, counting the end cysteine and phenylalanine. Only CDR3 DNA is held: 42 bases, read in frame from base 1. The trim is 3 bases for V and 1 base for J, with a gap of 10 bases between the germline ends. Comment on this clone: The specificity of this receptor is unknown. It has no much larger one-base neighbor in the sample; base qualities were not kept.

The sequenced sample was PBMCs. The sequence was obtained from a human donor in good health. The chain is made from TRBV5-6 and TRBJ2-5, with a tentative D gene TRBD1 over 5 matching bases. The sequenced DNA is TGTGCCAGCAGCTACCTGGACACCCAAGAGACCCAGTACTTC. Translated, this gives CASSYLDTQETQYF. When the CDR3 is completed using the reference TRBV5-6 and TRBJ2-5 genes on either side, the full variable domain is DAGVTQSPTHLIKTRGQQVTLRCSPKSGHDTVSWYQQALGQGPQFIFQYYEEEERQRGNFPDRFSGHQFPNYSSELNVNALLLGDSALYLCASSYLDTQETQYFGPGTRLLVL.